This record concerns one TCR beta chain sequence. The assay was immunoSEQ multiplex PCR, and TCRdb's table has in-frame clones only and misses some. Of approximately 50,000 clones detected, around nine tenths appear once; the ten largest clones hold approximately 0.61%. The data stem from a study of OX40 agonist ivuxolimab in advanced cancers. The sample was CD4+ or CD8+ T cells sorted from blood, taken in a trial of the OX40 agonist ivuxolimab. This receptor was identified in an adult with an advanced solid tumor such as melanoma, head and neck, liver or kidney cancer.

The CDR3 spells CASIADRANTEAFF. The CDR3 DNA sequence: TGTGCCAGCATCGCGGACAGGGCGAACACTGAAGCTTTCTTT. The chain joins TRBV7-9 to TRBJ1-1, with 8 positions matching TRBD1. Germline CDR1 SEHNR, CDR2 FQNEAQ (reference sequence). This CDR3 spans 14 amino acids. V lost 7 bases and J lost 1; bases outside the gene matches: 5.